These 22 T cell receptor beta chains were sequenced from one sample in a study of T cell changes during pregnancy in multiple sclerosis (dated by TCRdb to between 2018 and 2020). The library was made by the immunoSEQ multiplex PCR assay. As stored in TCRdb, this immuneACCESS dataset retains in-frame rearrangements with V and J assigned. A fraction of the clones does not appear; measured against another copy, unresolved V genes explain less than half of the discrepancy, and the remainder lacks a known reason. The sample table records about 100,000 clones; 85% to 95% of these occur just once. The ten largest account for more than 0.95% of the sample. The specimen was peripheral blood, collected in the second trimester of pregnancy. These receptors were obtained from a female donor with multiple sclerosis, enrolled in a pregnancy study.

The V call is TRBV7-3, the J call TRBJ2-7; D uncertain. The CDR3 covers 15 residues. V lost 0 bases and J 4 bases, leaving 13 bases between the germline ends. Per the germline V gene, CDR1 is SGHTA and CDR2 is FQGTGA. As DNA, the CDR3 is TGTGCCAGCAGCTTAACGCCGGTCCCTACGTACGAGCAGTACTTC. This sequence encodes CASSLTPVPTYEQYF.

The chain employs TRBV9 and TRBJ1-3; D gene ambiguous. V was pared by 4 bases and J by 10 bases, with 18 bases between. Per the germline V gene, CDR1 is SGDLS and CDR2 is YYNGEE. There are 14 residues in the CDR3. CDR3 nucleotides: TGTGCCAGCAGCAGAGGTCCTCTTGGAGAGACCATATATTTT. Amino acids: CASSRGPLGETIYF.

The CDR3 nucleotides read TGTGCCAGCAGCCAAGCAGGGGGCTATGGCTACACCTTC. Its translation is CASSQAGGYGYTF. The chain links TRBV14 to TRBJ1-2; TRBD1 aligns across 7 bases. Germline CDR1 SGHDN, CDR2 FVKESK. The CDR3 spans 13 residues. The V gene end was trimmed by 1 base and the J gene end by 4 bases; junction bases not matched to a gene: 0.

V gene TRBV7-9 combines with J gene TRBJ1-2; TRBD1 matches 8 bases. The CDR3 consists of 13 residues. Germline CDR1 and CDR2: SEHNR and FQNEAQ (reference sequence). V lost 4 bases, J lost 4 bases, and 2 bases stayed unmatched. CDR3 sequence (DNA): TGTGCCAGCAGCTCGGACAGGGTCTATGGCTACACCTTC. Translating it yields CASSSDRVYGYTF.

This clone was observed a handful of times. The chain uses TRBV4-2 and TRBJ1-4; D may be TRBD1 (6 bases). V lost 4 bases, J lost 6 bases, and 9 bases lay in between. Germline V lookup: CDR1 LGHNA, CDR2 YNFKEQ. The CDR3 consists of 13 residues. Written as DNA, the CDR3 is TGTGCCAGCAGCCGGGACAAGTATGAAAAACTGTTTTTT. Translated: CASSRDKYEKLFF.

The chain carries TRBV5-4 and TRBJ2-3; 13 nucleotides match TRBD2. V shed 4 bases and J 2 bases; nucleotides not matched to a gene: 7. The germline gives CDR1 SGHNT, CDR2 YYREEE (reference sequence). The CDR3 sequence is 17 residues long. CDR3 DNA sequence: TGTGCCAGCAGCCTGAGACTAGCGGGGGGACCCACAGATACGCAGTATTTT. It encodes CASSLRLAGGPTDTQYF.

The V call is TRBV7-9, the J call TRBJ2-1, with 8 nucleotides matching TRBD2. The CDR3 length is 13 residues. Germline CDR1 and CDR2: SEHNR and FQNEAQ (reference sequence). J gave up 8 bases and V 5 bases, and 5 bases lay outside the gene matches. CDR3: CASSPGLADEQFF. The CDR3 nucleotides are TGTGCCAGCAGCCCAGGACTAGCAGATGAGCAGTTCTTC.

The J gene is TRBJ2-1, the V gene TRBV11-1; D is possibly TRBD1 (5 bases). V was cut by 6 bases and J by 3 bases, with 12 bases left in between. The CDR3 is 14 residues long. From germline, CDR1 is SGHAT and CDR2 FQDESV (reference sequence). In nucleotides, the CDR3 is TGTGCCAGCAGGCAGACCGACAGCTACAATGAGCAGTTCTTC. It translates to CASRQTDSYNEQFF.

This clone occurred a few times. V gene TRBV7-9 combines with J gene TRBJ1-1; TRBD1 matches 9 bases. Per germline, CDR1 SEHNR and CDR2 FQNEAQ (reference sequence). Trimming cost V 7 bases and J 3 bases; bases outside gene matches: 3. The length of the CDR3 is 13 residues. The CDR3 DNA sequence: TGTGCCAGCACCTGGGACAGGGACACTGAAGCTTTCTTT. Residues: CASTWDRDTEAFF.

CDR3 protein: CASSPGYGDTQYF. CDR3 nucleotide sequence: TGTGCCAGCTCACCAGGGTACGGGGATACGCAGTATTTT. The V call is TRBV18, the J call TRBJ2-3; the D is unclear. From germline, CDR1 is KGHSH and CDR2 LQKENI. V lost 2 bases to trimming and J lost 6 bases, with 9 bases between them. CDR3 length equals 13 residues.

The J gene is TRBJ2-2, the V gene TRBV9; the match to TRBD2 covers 8 bases. Per germline, CDR1 SGDLS and CDR2 YYNGEE. This CDR3 has 13 residues. The V segment lost 4 bases and the J segment 7 bases; nucleotides outside the gene matches: 3. CDR3 coding DNA: TGTGCCAGCAGCTTTAGCGGGGACGGGGAGCTGTTTTTT. As protein: CASSFSGDGELFF.

This chain's CDR3 is CASSLGGGSADSRGTEAFF. In nucleotides, the CDR3 is TGTGCCAGTAGTCTAGGGGGAGGTTCGGCCGACTCCCGCGGGACTGAAGCTTTCTTT. The rearrangement joins TRBV19 to TRBJ1-1; maybe TRBD1 (6 bases). In germline, CDR1 is LNHDA, CDR2 SQIVND (reference sequence). This CDR3 comprises 19 residues. The V end was cut by 5 bases, the J end by 5 bases, with 30 bases between.

The V gene is TRBV5-1, the J gene TRBJ2-1; 12 bases fit TRBD2. CDR1 SGHRS and CDR2 YFSETQ come from the germline V gene. CDR3 length: 18 residues. The V segment lost 0 bases and the J segment 1 base; nucleotides outside the gene matches: 5. This CDR3 is CASSLGPSGGASYNEQFF. CDR3 coding DNA: TGCGCCAGCAGCTTGGGACCTAGCGGGGGGGCTTCCTACAATGAGCAGTTCTTC.

V and J are TRBV25-1 and TRBJ2-2, with D perhaps matching TRBD1 (6 bases). The CDR3 is 15 residues long. Looked up from germline, CDR1 is MGHDK and CDR2 is SYGVNS. With 8 bases removed from V and 3 bases from J, the gap between germline ends came to 16 bases. The CDR3 loop reads CASAPDRRDTGELFF. DNA for the CDR3: TGTGCCAGCGCCCCGGACAGACGAGACACCGGGGAGCTGTTTTTT.

The rearrangement links TRBV28 to TRBJ1-2; D not resolved. The CDR3 is made up of 13 amino acids. The V gene's germline CDR1 is MDHEN and CDR2 SYDVKM. The V gene lost 8 bases and the J gene lost 4 bases, with 14 bases spanning the gap. CDR3 loop: CASSTTGSYGYTF. The CDR3 DNA is TGTGCCAGCTCTACTACCGGGTCCTATGGCTACACCTTC.

The chain links TRBV6-1 to TRBJ1-6; D gene uncertain. Looked up from germline, CDR1 is MNHNS and CDR2 is SASEGT. Deletions cut 3 bases from V and 6 bases from J, with 21 bases between. This CDR3 has 18 amino acids. CDR3 protein: CASSDTVKTPDGNSPLHF. CDR3 DNA: TGTGCCAGCAGTGACACCGTTAAGACTCCAGACGGTAATTCACCCCTCCACTTT.

J is TRBJ1-3 and V is TRBV5-5; the D is unclear. Trimming removed 2 bases from V and 2 bases from J, with 11 bases in between. Germline V lookup: CDR1 SGHKS, CDR2 YYEKEE (reference sequence). This CDR3 region has 15 residues. The CDR3 DNA reads as TGTGCCAGCAGCTTTGGCGCAGGTACTGGAAACACCATATATTTT. This codes for CASSFGAGTGNTIYF.

This sequence joins TRBV9 and TRBJ1-1, with a possible D match to TRBD1 (6 bases). CDR1 and CDR2 (germline): SGDLS, YYNGEE. Trimming cost V 4 bases and J 6 bases, with 16 bases left between them. The CDR3 consists of 14 residues. The CDR3 loop reads CASSPQGRPAEAFF. CDR3 coding DNA: TGTGCCAGCAGCCCCCAGGGGCGCCCCGCTGAAGCTTTCTTT.

This chain links TRBV6-4 with TRBJ2-1, with TRBD2 identical over 11 bases. J gave up 6 bases and V 2 bases, and 12 bases lay outside the gene matches. Germline V lookup: CDR1 MRHNA, CDR2 SNTAGT. The CDR3 totals 18 residues. The CDR3 loop is CASSDNPRLAGSGNEQFF. CDR3 coding DNA: TGTGCCAGCAGTGACAACCCCCGACTAGCGGGGTCTGGCAATGAGCAGTTCTTC.

This clone appeared a single time. The rearrangement joins TRBV14 to TRBJ2-1; 10 bases are shared with TRBD2. Trimming took 3 bases from V and 9 from J; bases not matched to a gene: 8. Looked up from germline, CDR1 is SGHDN and CDR2 is FVKESK. The CDR3 runs to 15 residues. The CDR3 DNA reads TGTGCCAGCAGCCATTTGAGCGGGGGGGCACCTGAGCAGTTCTTC. The encoded protein is CASSHLSGGAPEQFF.

The rearrangement uses TRBV4-1 and TRBJ1-1; 8 nucleotides match TRBD1. With V trimmed by 3 bases and J by 4 bases, 7 bases remained unmatched. The CDR3 loop spans 15 amino acids. Germline V gene data show CDR1 as MGHRA and CDR2 as YSYEKL. CDR3 sequence (DNA): TGCGCCAGCAGCCAGCAGACAGGGGTTCTCACTGAAGCTTTCTTT. Residues: CASSQQTGVLTEAFF.

The chain combines TRBV30 with TRBJ1-5; 7 bases align to TRBD1. Germline CDR1 GTSNPN, CDR2 SVGIG (reference sequence). Unmatched junction bases numbered 5, after V lost 1 base and J lost 5 bases. CDR3 length: 14 amino acids. The CDR3 reads CAWSEGTDYQPQHF. The DNA of the CDR3 is TGTGCCTGGAGTGAGGGGACAGACTATCAGCCCCAGCATTTT.